Given below is one T cell receptor (beta chain) in context. What it binds is not known. The data were taken from a study of T cell responses to AZD1222 COVID-19 vaccine. The study, taken as a whole, reports: Dominant CD4 TCR responses targeted spike regions 160-218 and 743-854. Once two AZD1222 doses were given, Spike-specific TCR breadth and depth went up. Donors were chiefly white British, with a greater number of females, and clonal diversity was perhaps underestimated.

Only in-frame clones appear in the TCRdb table, and some are missing; sequencing was by immunoSEQ multiplex PCR. The sample records 150,000 to 200,000 clones, 92% being singletons. V shed 5 bases and J 0 bases; nucleotides not matched to a gene: 5. Germline CDR1 and CDR2: SGHDN and FVKESK. The CDR3 is 15 amino acids. The chain employs TRBV14 and TRBJ2-3, with 7 bases matching TRBD1. The input for sequencing was peripheral blood, taken 28 days after the second AZD1222 dose. The receptor was derived from an adult who received the AZD1222 COVID-19 vaccine. CDR3 DNA: TGTGCCAGCAGCTATGGACAGGTTAGCACAGATACGCAGTATTTT. Translating it yields CASSYGQVSTDTQYF.